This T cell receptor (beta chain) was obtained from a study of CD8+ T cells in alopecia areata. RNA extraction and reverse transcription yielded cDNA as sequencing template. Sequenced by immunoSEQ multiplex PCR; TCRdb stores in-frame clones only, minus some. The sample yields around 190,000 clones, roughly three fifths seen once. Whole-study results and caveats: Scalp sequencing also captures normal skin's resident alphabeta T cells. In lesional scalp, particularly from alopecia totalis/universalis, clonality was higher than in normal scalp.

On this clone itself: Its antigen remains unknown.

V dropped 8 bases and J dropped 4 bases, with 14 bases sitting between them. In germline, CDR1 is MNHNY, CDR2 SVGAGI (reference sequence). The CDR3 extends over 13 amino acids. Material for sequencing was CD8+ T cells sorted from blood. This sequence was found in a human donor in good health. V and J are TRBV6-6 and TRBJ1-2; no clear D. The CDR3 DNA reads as TGTGCCAGCGTTCGAGGCAGGTTCTATGGCTACACCTTC. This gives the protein CASVRGRFYGYTF.